This paragraph covers one TCR beta chain sequence. Its cognate antigen is unknown. Deletions cut 2 bases from V and 4 bases from J, with 11 bases between. Germline V gives CDR1 SGHDN, CDR2 FVKESK. The CDR3 loop spans 14 amino acids. Sequencing used immunoSEQ multiplex PCR; TCRdb keeps in-frame clones, though not all of them. This table holds over a million clones, 78% found once. The sample belongs to a study of shared clonotypes between healthy human individuals. General study findings and limits: The genetic and exposure-history diversity represented was limited by few donors.

This clonotype originated in a man younger than 35 in good health. Some clones in this sample may be carry-over from other donors' samples. Material: memory CD4+ T cells from PBMCs. This sample's subset: CD45RA-negative fraction. The chain is built from TRBV14 and TRBJ1-1, with D uncertain. CDR3 protein: CASSQWGYGTEAFF. The CDR3 DNA is TGTGCCAGCAGCCAATGGGGTTACGGCACTGAAGCTTTCTTT.